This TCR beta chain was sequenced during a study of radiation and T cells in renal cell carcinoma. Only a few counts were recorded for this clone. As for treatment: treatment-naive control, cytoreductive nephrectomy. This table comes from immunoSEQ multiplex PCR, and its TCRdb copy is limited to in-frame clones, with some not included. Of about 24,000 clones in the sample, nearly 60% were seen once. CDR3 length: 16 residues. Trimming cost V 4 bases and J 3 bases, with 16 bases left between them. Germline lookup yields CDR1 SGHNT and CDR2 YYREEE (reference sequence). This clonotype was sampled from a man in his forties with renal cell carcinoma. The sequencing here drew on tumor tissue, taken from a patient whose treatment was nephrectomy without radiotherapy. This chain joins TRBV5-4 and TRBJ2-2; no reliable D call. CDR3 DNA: TGTGCCAGCAGCCTGGCGAGTAAGGCTCACACCGGGGAGCTGTTTTTT. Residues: CASSLASKAHTGELFF.